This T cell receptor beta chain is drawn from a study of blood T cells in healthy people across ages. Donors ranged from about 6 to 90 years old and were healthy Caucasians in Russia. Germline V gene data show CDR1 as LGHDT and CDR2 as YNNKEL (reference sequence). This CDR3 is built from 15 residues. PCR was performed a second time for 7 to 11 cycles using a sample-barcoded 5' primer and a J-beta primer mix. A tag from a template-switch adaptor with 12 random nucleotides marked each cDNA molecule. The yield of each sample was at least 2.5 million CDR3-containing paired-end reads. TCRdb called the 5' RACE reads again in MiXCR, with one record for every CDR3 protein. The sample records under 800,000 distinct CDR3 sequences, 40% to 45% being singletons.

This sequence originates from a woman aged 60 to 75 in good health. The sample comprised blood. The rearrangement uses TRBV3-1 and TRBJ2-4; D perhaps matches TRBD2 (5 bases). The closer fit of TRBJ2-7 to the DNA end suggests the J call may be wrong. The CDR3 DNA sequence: TGTGCCAGCAGCCAAGGGACTTCTTATAGTTACGAGCAGTACTTC. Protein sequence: CASSQGTSYSYEQYF.